This TCR beta chain was captured in a study of tumor-infiltrating lymphocytes in primary liver carcinoma. The overall study: Maximum tumor diameters ranged from about 4.2 to 11 cm, stage T1-T3 N0M0. Tissue type made little difference to sample yields of roughly 3.65 to 7.13 million productive TCRbeta reads.

Study conclusions and caveats: For tumor-adjacent and tumor-blood pairs, overlap was less than that seen for tumor region pairs. Against blood, tumors held a significantly higher top-250-clone fraction (p = 0.039).

CDR3 length: 16 amino acids. Trimming shortened V by 0 bases and J by 0 bases, and 9 bases separated the two germline ends. Germline V lookup: CDR1 LNHNV, CDR2 YYDKDF (reference sequence). Co-extracted RNA and DNA came from 20-30 mg of unsorted bulk tissue. This clonotype is large (0.1 to 1%). Its antigen is unknown. From 500 ng of total RNA, TCR beta-specific cDNA was reverse-transcribed using a constant-region primer. TCR beta libraries came from three nested multiplex PCR rounds using slightly modified ARM-PCR. The first two PCR rounds, around 10 cycles each, used TRBV1-TRBV30 forward primers and a C-beta reverse primer. MiXCR was run by TCRdb on the multiplex PCR reads, yielding one entry per CDR3 protein. The sample has some 46,000 distinct CDR3 sequences; roughly 74% are singletons.

The J gene is TRBJ2-1, the V gene TRBV15; tentatively, D is TRBD1 (5 bases). This receptor was obtained from a woman under 40 with primary liver carcinoma and hepatitis B virus infection. The sample comprised tumor-adjacent normal liver tissue. As DNA, the CDR3 is TGTGCCACCAGCAGAGATTACAGGAGCTCCTACAATGAGCAGTTCTTC. Translated: CATSRDYRSSYNEQFF.